Listed below are T cell receptor beta chains from one sample, sequenced in a study of shared clonotypes between healthy human individuals. Sequenced by immunoSEQ multiplex PCR; TCRdb stores in-frame clones only, minus some. This table holds a few hundred thousand clones, 70% to 75% found once. The source material was memory CD4+ T cells sorted from blood. These receptors were obtained from a man younger than 45 in good health. CDR3s include the opening cysteine and the closing phenylalanine or tryptophan. The order of the fields is clone size, V gene, D gene, J gene, CDR3 protein, CDR3 DNA. D genes are given only for firm matches. Not every row has a clone size; where given, it reads once, few, many or a size class.

.	TRBV27	.	TRBJ2-7	CASSLYPYEQYF	TGTGCCAGCAGTTTATACCCCTACGAGCAGTACTTC
few	TRBV29-1	.	TRBJ1-2	CSVGGATNYGYTF	TGCAGCGTTGGGGGGGCGACTAACTATGGCTACACCTTC
.	TRBV6-5	.	TRBJ2-6	CASSQGFAGANVLTF	TGTGCCAGCAGCCAGGGGTTTGCTGGGGCCAACGTCCTGACTTTC
few	TRBV5-4	TRBD2	TRBJ2-3	CAWNDGSGRAKDTQYF	TGTGCCTGGAACGATGGTAGCGGGAGGGCCAAAGATACGCAGTATTTT
.	TRBV6-6	.	TRBJ2-1	CASRAQGYDEQFF	TGTGCCAGCAGGGCGCAGGGCTACGATGAGCAGTTCTTC
few	TRBV6-1	.	TRBJ1-1	CASTLQGRHTEAFF	TGTGCCAGCACCTTACAGGGTCGACACACTGAAGCTTTCTTT
medium-sized	TRBV11-2	.	TRBJ2-7	CDPKGTYEQYF	TGTGACCCCAAGGGGACTTACGAGCAGTACTTC
.	TRBV6-1	.	TRBJ2-7	CASSEQGMNSYEQYF	TGTGCCAGCAGTGAACAGGGGATGAATTCCTACGAGCAGTACTTC
many	TRBV19	.	TRBJ2-7	CASSIGLGGEQYF	TGTGCCAGTAGTATTGGCCTAGGTGGCGAGCAGTACTTC
.	TRBV7-2	.	TRBJ2-2	CASSLQSRTVNTGELFF	TGTGCCAGCAGCTTACAATCACGGACTGTGAACACCGGGGAGCTGTTTTTT
.	TRBV7-9	TRBD1	TRBJ2-7	CASSSGTAPYEQYF	TGTGCCAGCAGCTCAGGGACAGCACCATACGAGCAGTACTTC
.	TRBV28	TRBD1	TRBJ2-5	CASSSSPGQADQETQYF	TGTGCCAGCAGTTCCTCCCCGGGACAGGCCGACCAAGAGACCCAGTACTTC
.	TRBV15	TRBD1	TRBJ1-2	CATSRERTGYGYTF	TGTGCCACCAGCAGAGAACGGACAGGCTATGGCTACACCTTC
once	TRBV14	TRBD2	TRBJ2-1	CASSQGAGGSYNEQFF	TGTGCCAGCAGCCAAGGAGCCGGGGGGTCCTACAATGAGCAGTTCTTC
.	TRBV4-2	.	TRBJ2-7	CASSQGAGQGAHEQYF	TGTGCCAGCAGCCAAGGAGCGGGGCAGGGGGCGCACGAGCAGTACTTC
.	TRBV7-8	TRBD1	TRBJ1-5	CASSPLTGADAPQHF	TGTGCCAGCAGCCCCCTAACAGGGGCCGACGCGCCCCAGCATTTT
once	TRBV5-1	TRBD2	TRBJ2-7	CASSLGGGYEQYF	TGCGCCAGCAGCTTGGGCGGGGGCTACGAGCAGTACTTC
.	TRBV11-3	.	TRBJ2-7	CASSLTASEQYF	TGTGCCAGCAGCTTAACGGCTTCCGAGCAGTACTTC
.	TRBV23-1	.	TRBJ2-4	CAPYETEGIKNIQYF	TGCGCTCCCTACGAAACAGAGGGGATTAAAAACATTCAGTACTTC
.	TRBV11-2	.	TRBJ1-3	CASSLSGPGNTIYF	TGTGCCAGCAGCTTATCGGGGCCGGGAAACACCATATATTTT
.	TRBV15	.	TRBJ1-1	CATSRDRGSFFF	TGTGCCACCAGCAGAGATAGGGGCAGCTTCTTCTTT
few	TRBV27	.	TRBJ2-7	CASSSLSYEQYF	TGTGCCAGCAGTTCTTTATCCTACGAGCAGTACTTC
.	TRBV29-1	.	TRBJ1-1	CSVEGRGNGAFF	TGCAGCGTTGAAGGGAGGGGAAATGGAGCTTTCTTT
.	TRBV29-1	TRBD2	TRBJ2-3	CSVEDGREGHPDTQYF	TGCAGCGTTGAAGATGGGCGGGAGGGCCATCCAGATACGCAGTATTTT
.	TRBV6-1	TRBD2	TRBJ2-3	CASSETGTSSADTQYF	TGTGCCAGCAGTGAGACCGGGACTAGCTCCGCAGATACGCAGTATTTT
.	TRBV28	TRBD1	TRBJ2-7	CASSPRTGGGNYEQYF	TGTGCCAGCAGCCCAAGGACAGGGGGCGGCAACTACGAGCAGTACTTC
.	TRBV15	.	TRBJ2-2	CATSRGLNANTGELFF	TGTGCCACCAGCAGAGGGTTAAACGCGAACACCGGGGAGCTGTTTTTT
many	TRBV9	TRBD2	TRBJ2-1	CASSVELWTSGGNEQFF	TGTGCCAGCAGCGTAGAGTTATGGACTAGCGGGGGGAATGAGCAGTTCTTC
.	TRBV6-1	.	TRBJ1-5	CASGRLQGRAQPQHF	TGTGCCAGCGGCCGCCTGCAGGGTCGGGCTCAGCCCCAGCATTTT
.	TRBV30	.	TRBJ1-5	CAWSRPVGNQPQHF	TGTGCCTGGAGCCGACCGGTGGGCAATCAGCCCCAGCATTTT
.	TRBV7-9	TRBD1	TRBJ1-5	CASSPGGTGGLNQPQHF	TGTGCCAGCAGCCCTGGCGGGACAGGGGGTCTCAATCAGCCCCAGCATTTT
.	TRBV27	.	TRBJ2-2	CASSQLNTGELFF	TGTGCCAGCAGTCAGTTGAACACCGGGGAGCTGTTTTTT
few	TRBV25-1	.	TRBJ1-2	CASSSLSYGYTF	TGTGCCAGCAGTTCCCTAAGCTATGGCTACACCTTC
.	TRBV7-8	TRBD1	TRBJ1-2	CASSLVWKGGGYTF	TGTGCCAGCAGCTTAGTGTGGAAAGGGGGCGGCTACACCTTC
.	TRBV10-3	.	TRBJ2-7	CAISETYRGSYEQYF	TGTGCCATCAGTGAAACGTACCGGGGGTCCTACGAGCAGTACTTC
.	TRBV5-6	TRBD1	TRBJ2-7	CASSSDRGDEQYF	TGTGCCAGCAGCTCTGACAGGGGTGACGAGCAGTACTTC
.	TRBV10-1	.	TRBJ2-2	CANGCRNTGELFF	TGCGCCAACGGGTGTCGCAACACCGGGGAGCTGTTTTTT
.	TRBV27	.	TRBJ2-1	CASRLGGRQEFF	TGTGCCAGCAGACTTGGGGGCCGTCAGGAGTTCTTC
.	TRBV18	.	TRBJ2-7	CASSPRAGTYYEQYF	TGTGCCAGCTCACCACGCGCCGGGACTTACTACGAGCAGTACTTC
.	TRBV2	.	TRBJ2-1	CATNRAWDNEQFF	TGTGCCACCAACAGGGCTTGGGACAATGAGCAGTTCTTC
many	TRBV28	.	TRBJ1-1	CASRALRLAMNTEAFF	TGTGCCAGCAGAGCCCTCAGGTTAGCTATGAACACTGAAGCTTTCTTT